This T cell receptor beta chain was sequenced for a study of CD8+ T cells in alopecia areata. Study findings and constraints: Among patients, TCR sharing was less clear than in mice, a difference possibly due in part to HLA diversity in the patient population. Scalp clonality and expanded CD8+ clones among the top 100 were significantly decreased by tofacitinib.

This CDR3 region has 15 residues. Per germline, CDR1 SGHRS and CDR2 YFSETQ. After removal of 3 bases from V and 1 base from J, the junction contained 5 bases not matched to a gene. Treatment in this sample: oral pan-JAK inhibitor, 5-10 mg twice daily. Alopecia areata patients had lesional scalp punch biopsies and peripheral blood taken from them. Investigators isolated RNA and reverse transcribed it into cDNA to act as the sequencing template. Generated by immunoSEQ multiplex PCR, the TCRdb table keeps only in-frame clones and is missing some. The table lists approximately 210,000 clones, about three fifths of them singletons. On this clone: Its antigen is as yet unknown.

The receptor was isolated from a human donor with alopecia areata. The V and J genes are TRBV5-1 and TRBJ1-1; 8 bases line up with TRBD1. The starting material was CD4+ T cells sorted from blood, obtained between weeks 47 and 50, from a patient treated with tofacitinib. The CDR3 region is CASSSRTGRNTEAFF. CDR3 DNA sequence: TGCGCCAGCAGCTCCCGGACAGGGAGGAACACTGAAGCTTTCTTT.